This T cell receptor (beta chain) was identified in a study of blood T cell repertoires in COVID-19. Study details: Sources were T cells, B-cell-depleted T cells, or PBMCs; the material itself was cDNA or gDNA.

As processed by the authors: Reference gene primer amplification yielded estimated nucleated cell counts. Produced via immunoSEQ multiplex PCR; TCRdb's table is partial and in-frame only. V and J calls and clone size follow that table, whereas D and trimming were derived from the DNA. Of over 200,000 clones in the sample, 83% are singletons; the top ten hold 2% to 3%. V was clipped by 4 bases and J by 3 bases, with 15 bases between them. The length of the CDR3 is 14 residues. From germline, CDR1 is SQVTM and CDR2 ANQGSEA. The chain couples TRBV29-1 to TRBJ1-1, with D possibly TRBD1 on 6 matching bases. The source of this sequence is a woman in her forties with active or convalescent COVID-19. The sample comprised peripheral blood. The CDR3 DNA is TGCAGCGTTGCTTACAGGGAGTTAGACACTGAAGCTTTCTTT. The encoded protein is CSVAYRELDTEAFF.